These 32 T cell receptor beta chains were all obtained from the same sample, sequenced in a study of response to subunit inactivated influenza vaccine. TCRdb reprocessed the RT-PCR reads with MiXCR, giving one entry per CDR3 protein. The sample has hundreds of thousands of distinct CDR3 sequences, 7.6% seen once. Sample: PBMCs from blood, taken about 24 months after vaccination. Receptor source: a man between 50 and 69 years old who received an inactivated influenza vaccine.

This clonotype was counted at least ten times. The V call is TRBV27, the J call TRBJ1-4; D possibly corresponds to TRBD1 (5 bases). The CDR3 is made up of 18 amino acids. Germline CDR1 reads MNHEY; CDR2 reads SMNVEV (reference sequence). Trimming removed 3 bases at V and 4 bases at J, with 21 bases between. CDR3 residues: CASSLGPSRVTNNEKLFF. The CDR3 DNA sequence: TGTGCCAGCAGTTTGGGACCTAGCCGGGTTACGAATAATGAAAAACTGTTTTTT.

The V and J genes are TRBV15 and TRBJ1-4, with 8 bases fitting TRBD1. The CDR3 is 15 amino acids. Trimming at V came to 4 bases and at J to 3 bases, leaving 4 bases not matched to a gene. Germline lookup yields CDR1 LNHNV and CDR2 YYDKDF (reference sequence). The chain's CDR3 is CATSKSTGANEKLFF. The CDR3 DNA reads as TGTGCCACCAGCAAATCGACAGGGGCTAATGAAAAACTGTTTTTT.

This clonotype was seen a few times. The chain joins TRBV7-2 to TRBJ1-2, with D possibly being TRBD1 (5 bases). Germline V gives CDR1 SGHTA, CDR2 FQGNSA. The CDR3 covers 12 residues. The V gene lost 3 bases and the J gene lost 5 bases, with 7 bases spanning the gap. CDR3 in amino acids: CASSFRQYGYTF. CDR3 in DNA: TGTGCCAGCAGCTTTAGACAGTATGGCTACACCTTC.

Only a few counts were recorded for this clonotype. The chain has TRBV7-2 and TRBJ1-2; no firm D call. The CDR3 loop spans 13 amino acids. Trimming left V 6 bases short and J 4 bases short, with 12 bases between. Germline values: CDR1 SGHTA, CDR2 FQGNSA. The CDR3 nucleotides read TGTGCCAGCAGTCCAAGTAGGACCTATGGCTACACCTTC. The encoded protein is CASSPSRTYGYTF.

This clonotype was found many times. This chain uses TRBV20-1 with TRBJ1-5; 9 bases match TRBD1. Looked up from germline, CDR1 is DFQATT and CDR2 is SNEGSKA (reference sequence). The length of the CDR3 is 15 residues. V lost 6 bases to trimming and J lost 2 bases; unmatched junction nucleotides: 8. The CDR3 sequence is CSAKRGQGGNQPQHF. DNA for the CDR3: TGCAGTGCGAAAAGGGGACAGGGCGGCAATCAGCCCCAGCATTTT.

J is TRBJ1-1 and V is TRBV7-9, with D possibly TRBD1 on 6 matching bases. CDR1 SEHNR and CDR2 FQNEAQ come from the germline V gene (reference sequence). CDR3 length equals 15 residues. The V end was cut by 4 bases, the J end by 0 bases, with 12 bases between. CDR3 region: CASSSWDILNTEAFF. In DNA, the CDR3 is TGTGCCAGCAGCTCCTGGGACATTTTGAACACTGAAGCTTTCTTT.

This chain uses TRBV28 with TRBJ1-2; D remains ambiguous. CDR1 is MDHEN, CDR2 SYDVKM, per germline. The CDR3 is 13 amino acids. The V end was cut by 8 bases, the J end by 8 bases, with 18 bases between. The DNA of the CDR3 is TGTGCCAGCTCAACGCCCCCCACGTGGGGCTACACCTTC. It specifies CASSTPPTWGYTF.

The rearrangement uses TRBV7-9 and TRBJ2-3; TRBD2 matches 8 bases. Germline CDR1 is SEHNR and CDR2 is FQNEAQ (reference sequence). CDR3 length: 15 amino acids. The V and J ends lost 5 bases and 0 bases, in that order; junction bases with no gene match: 4. CDR3 sequence (DNA): TGTGCCAGCAGCACAAGCGGGAGCAGCACAGATACGCAGTATTTT. This codes for CASSTSGSSTDTQYF.

This clonotype was seen repeatedly, ten times or more. The V call is TRBV12-3 or TRBV12-4, the J call TRBJ1-1; 7 bases match TRBD1. V was pared by 6 bases and J by 2 bases, with 3 bases of the junction left unmatched. This CDR3 has 13 residues. This chain's CDR3 is CASREGANTEAFF. The CDR3 DNA reads as TGTGCCAGCAGGGAGGGGGCCAACACTGAAGCTTTCTTT.

This clonotype was recorded many times. The chain has TRBV5-1 and TRBJ1-6; perhaps TRBD1 as D (6 bases). The CDR3 runs 15 residues. V was trimmed by 3 bases and J by 6 bases, leaving 13 bases between them. The V gene's germline CDR1 is SGHRS and CDR2 YFSETQ. The CDR3 sequence: CASSSEGQFNSPLHF. The CDR3 nucleotides read TGCGCCAGCAGCTCCGAAGGACAGTTTAATTCACCCCTCCACTTT.

This clonotype has ten or more counts. This chain uses TRBV6-1 with TRBJ1-1; 10 bases align to TRBD1. Trimming at V came to 6 bases and at J to 4 bases, leaving 11 bases not matched to a gene. The CDR3 runs 16 residues. Germline V gene sequence: CDR1 MNHNS, CDR2 SASEGT. The chain's CDR3 is CASSPPLGQGGTEAFF. CDR3 nucleotide sequence: TGTGCCAGCAGCCCCCCTCTAGGACAGGGGGGCACTGAAGCTTTCTTT.

At least ten counts were recorded for this clonotype. The V gene is TRBV6-5, the J gene TRBJ2-7; weak D call: TRBD1 (7 bases). CDR3 length: 17 residues. The V gene lost 0 bases and the J gene lost 2 bases, with 17 bases spanning the gap. Germline V gene data show CDR1 as MNHEY and CDR2 as SVGAGI. The CDR3 sequence: CASSYSYRAGGTYEQYF. The CDR3 bases are TGTGCCAGCAGTTACTCCTATAGGGCAGGGGGGACCTACGAGCAGTACTTC.

The chain joins TRBV2 to TRBJ2-1; 10 nucleotides agree with TRBD2. The V and J ends lost 3 bases and 0 bases, in that order; junction bases with no gene match: 14. The germline V gene encodes CDR1 SNHLY and CDR2 FYNNEI. The CDR3 consists of 20 residues. The CDR3 DNA reads TGTGCCAGCAGTGACCCTATACCTAGCGGGGGCCCGAGCTCCTACAATGAGCAGTTCTTC. Translation: CASSDPIPSGGPSSYNEQFF.

The V and J genes are TRBV7-2 and TRBJ2-2; 11 nucleotides align to TRBD2. Trimming at V came to 6 bases and at J to 4 bases, leaving 10 bases not matched to a gene. Germline CDR1 and CDR2: SGHTA and FQGNSA. This CDR3 contains 17 residues. CDR3 protein: CASSPPGLAGGTGELFF. The CDR3 DNA is TGTGCCAGCAGTCCCCCTGGGCTAGCGGGAGGCACCGGGGAGCTGTTTTTT. The variable domain in full, completed from reference TRBV7-2 and TRBJ2-2, reads GAGVSQSPSNKVTEKGKDVELRCDPISGHTALYWYRQSLGQGLEFLIYFQGNSAPDKSGLPSDRFSAERTGGSVSTLTIQRTQQEDSAVYLCASSPPGLAGGTGELFFGEGSRLTVL.

This clonotype was observed a handful of times. The chain has TRBV4-3 and TRBJ2-2; D might be TRBD2 (5 bases). V lost 3 bases and J 1 base, leaving 6 bases between the germline ends. CDR1 is LGHNA and CDR2 is YSLEER in the germline V gene. This CDR3 region has 14 residues. This chain's CDR3 is CASSQDWNTGELFF. CDR3 coding DNA: TGCGCCAGCAGCCAGGACTGGAACACCGGGGAGCTGTTTTTT.

The chain joins TRBV20-1 to TRBJ2-3, with D unclear. This CDR3 has 13 residues. From germline, CDR1 is DFQATT and CDR2 SNEGSKA (reference sequence). With 5 bases removed from V and 2 bases from J, the gap between germline ends came to 11 bases. CDR3 DNA: TGCAGTGCTCCCTACCAATACACAGATACGCAGTATTTT. This sequence encodes CSAPYQYTDTQYF.

This clonotype was picked up a small number of times. CDR3: CASSWRGPQETQYF. DNA for the CDR3: TGCGCCAGCAGCTGGAGGGGGCCTCAAGAGACCCAGTACTTC. The chain couples TRBV5-1 to TRBJ2-5; a weak D match, TRBD1 (7 bases). CDR1 SGHRS and CDR2 YFSETQ come from the germline V gene. This CDR3 is 14 amino acids long. Trimming shortened V by 3 bases and J by 2 bases, and 11 bases separated the two germline ends. The variable domain in full, with the rest retrieved from reference TRBV5-1 and TRBJ2-5, is KAGVTQTPRYLIKTRGQQVTLSCSPISGHRSVSWYQQTPGQGLQFLFEYFSETQRNKGNFPGRFSGRQFSNSRSEMNVSTLELGDSALYLCASSWRGPQETQYFGPGTRLLVL.

CDR3 protein: CSARDGTGTKFEQYF. CDR3 sequence (DNA): TGCAGTGCTAGAGATGGTACAGGGACAAAATTCGAGCAGTACTTC. V gene TRBV20-1 combines with J gene TRBJ2-7; D is possibly TRBD1 (6 bases). Germline V lookup: CDR1 DFQATT, CDR2 SNEGSKA (reference sequence). Trimming shortened V by 0 bases and J by 6 bases, and 18 bases separated the two germline ends. CDR3 size: 15 residues.

Comment on this clonotype: This may be a read error: a much more frequent sequence differs by one nucleotide. The chain couples TRBV7-8 to TRBJ2-3, with D possibly TRBD1 on 6 matching bases. The CDR3 is made up of 15 amino acids. CDR1 SGHVS and CDR2 FQNEAQ come from the germline V gene. The CDR3 DNA reads as TGTGCCAGCAGTCCCGGGACATATAGCACAGTTACGCAGTATTTT. It translates to CASSPGTYSTVTQYF.

The rearrangement uses TRBV24-1 and TRBJ2-2; no reliable D call. Germline CDR1 KGHDR, CDR2 SFDVKD. V lost 5 bases and J lost 3, with 6 bases in between. The CDR3 sequence is 13 residues long. CDR3 bases: TGTGCCACCAGTGTAAAGGACACCGGGGAGCTGTTTTTT. This codes for CATSVKDTGELFF.

This clonotype was seen more than once but under ten times. A single base separates this from a much larger clone, so it may be a read error. The CDR3, as DNA: TGTGCCAGTAGGGGTACCGGGGCAGATTACTATGAGCAGTTCTTC. Amino acids: CASRGTGADYYEQFF. The genes are TRBV19 and TRBJ2-1; D tentatively reads TRBD1 or TRBD2 (5 bases each). Germline V gives CDR1 LNHDA, CDR2 SQIVND (reference sequence). The CDR3 totals 15 residues. The V end was cut by 6 bases, the J end by 8 bases, with 20 bases between. Full variable domain (remainder filled in from reference TRBV19 and TRBJ2-1): DGGITQSPKYLFRKEGQNVTLSCEQNLNHDAMYWYRQDPGQGLRLIYYSQIVNDFQKGDIAEGYSVSREKKESFPLTVTSAQKNPTAFYLCASRGTGADYYEQFFGPGTRLTVL.

The V and J genes are TRBV24-1 and TRBJ2-5; D assignment may be TRBD1 or TRBD2 (5 bases each). The CDR3 is 13 amino acids. The germline V gene has CDR1 KGHDR and CDR2 SFDVKD. V was clipped by 5 bases and J by 5 bases, with 11 bases between them. The CDR3 loop reads CATSVGTVETQYF. CDR3 in DNA: TGTGCCACCAGTGTGGGGACCGTTGAGACCCAGTACTTC.

This clonotype came up a few times. The DNA for the CDR3 is TGCAGTGCTAGAGAGCTTGGGCTAGCGGGAGGGCATTACAATGAGCAGTTCTTC. Encoded protein: CSARELGLAGGHYNEQFF. V and J are TRBV20-1 and TRBJ2-1, with 12 bases matching TRBD2. CDR1 and CDR2 from the germline V gene are DFQATT and SNEGSKA (reference sequence). This CDR3 has 18 residues. J was trimmed by 4 bases and V by 0 bases; bases with no gene match: 10.

The sample holds a few counts of this clonotype. The rearrangement uses TRBV7-8 and TRBJ1-1, with TRBD1 as a possible D gene (5 bases). CDR1 and CDR2 from the germline V gene are SGHVS and FQNEAQ. Trimming took 1 base from V and 2 from J, leaving 11 bases between them. The CDR3 runs to 15 residues. CDR3 DNA: TGTGCCAGCAGCTTAGTTAGGACATCAAACACTGAAGCTTTCTTT. Protein: CASSLVRTSNTEAFF.

This clonotype showed up just a few times. The rearrangement links TRBV28 to TRBJ2-1; 11 nucleotides line up with TRBD1. After removal of 10 bases from V and 7 bases from J, the junction contained 9 bases not matched to a gene. Per the germline V gene, CDR1 is MDHEN and CDR2 is SYDVKM. This CDR3 region has 14 residues. CDR3 in amino acids: CAIRTGGDHNEQFF. The CDR3 DNA reads TGTGCCATTCGGACAGGGGGCGATCATAATGAGCAGTTCTTC. Full variable domain (outside the CDR3, taken from reference TRBV28 and TRBJ2-1): DVKVTQSSRYLVKRTGEKVFLECVQDMDHENMFWYRQDPGLGLRLIYFSYDVKMKEKGDIPEGYSVSREKKERFSLILESASTNQTSMYLCAIRTGGDHNEQFFGPGTRLTVL.

The chain employs TRBV20-1 and TRBJ2-1, with TRBD2 identical over 10 bases. Trimming took 0 bases from V and 2 from J; bases not matched to a gene: 10. Germline-derived CDR1 and CDR2 are DFQATT and SNEGSKA (reference sequence). There are 18 residues in the CDR3. Here the CDR3 DNA reads TGCAGTGCTAGAGATCTCCCTAGCGGGAGTGGGGCCTACAATGAGCAGTTCTTC. Protein sequence: CSARDLPSGSGAYNEQFF.

This clonotype was observed at least ten times. The rearrangement links TRBV2 to TRBJ1-3; D is unresolved. The V end lost 1 base, the J end lost 0 bases, and 10 bases lay between the germline ends. The CDR3 totals 16 residues. Germline V gene lookup returns CDR1 SNHLY and CDR2 FYNNEI. The CDR3 loop reads CASSEGTGNSGNTIYF. Written as DNA, the CDR3 is TGTGCCAGCAGTGAAGGGACGGGAAACTCTGGAAACACCATATATTTT.

This clonotype has more than one count but fewer than ten. Written as DNA, the CDR3 is TGTGCCAGCAGTTTTGTCCTAGCGGGAGATAAACATACGCAGTATTTT. Translated: CASSFVLAGDKHTQYF. The J gene is TRBJ2-3, the V gene TRBV28, with 10 bases that match TRBD2. V gave up 3 bases and J gave up 7 bases; unmatched junction bases: 10. The CDR3 is 16 residues long. The germline gives CDR1 MDHEN, CDR2 SYDVKM.

This clonotype occurred many times. The CDR3 here is CASSGYKEQYF. DNA of the CDR3: TGTGCCAGCAGTGGTTATAAGGAGCAGTACTTC. The chain is built from TRBV2 and TRBJ2-7, with D hard to call. The ends were cut back, 4 bases at V and 7 bases at J, with 8 bases in the middle. Germline V lookup: CDR1 SNHLY, CDR2 FYNNEI. The CDR3 runs 11 residues.

This clonotype was detected ten times or more. This chain links TRBV30 with TRBJ2-7; TRBD1 aligns across 7 bases. The CDR3 loop spans 13 amino acids. J gave up 3 bases and V 1 base, and 3 bases lay outside the gene matches. Germline-derived CDR1 and CDR2 are GTSNPN and SVGIG (reference sequence). For the CDR3, the DNA is TGTGCCTGGAGTGCTGGGACAGACTACGAGCAGTACTTC. Protein: CAWSAGTDYEQYF.

This clonotype was recorded at least ten times. The rearrangement links TRBV30 to TRBJ2-5; D is unclear. Trimming cost V 0 bases and J 5 bases, with 10 bases left between them. Germline CDR1 GTSNPN, CDR2 SVGIG (reference sequence). This CDR3 has 13 residues. CDR3: CAWSVNTRETQYF. The CDR3 nucleotides are TGTGCCTGGAGTGTAAACACCCGGGAGACCCAGTACTTC. Full variable domain (missing parts from reference TRBV30 and TRBJ2-5): SQTIHQWPATLVQPVGSPLSLECTVEGTSNPNLYWYRQAAGRGLQLLFYSVGIGQISSEVPQNLSASRPQDRQFILSSKKLLLSDSGFYLCAWSVNTRETQYFGPGTRLLVL.

The rearrangement joins TRBV18 to TRBJ1-1; D remains ambiguous. The V end lost 2 bases, the J end lost 5 bases, and 9 bases lay between the germline ends. This CDR3 is 13 amino acids long. Germline loops: CDR1 KGHSH, CDR2 LQKENI. This CDR3 is CASSPTTKTEAFF. The CDR3 DNA is TGTGCCAGCTCACCAACAACAAAAACTGAAGCTTTCTTT.